The 9 T cell receptor beta chains below all came from one sample that was sequenced in a study of long-term antiretroviral therapy in people with HIV. Survey-level resolution applied to immunoSEQ assay v3.0. This table comes from immunoSEQ multiplex PCR, and its TCRdb copy is limited to in-frame clones, with some not included. The table records about 24,000 clones, roughly 88% of them present only once. This sample comprised unsorted PBMCs, obtained 3 years after starting antiretroviral therapy. These TCRs come from a man aged 50-59 years with HIV.

The chain couples TRBV29-1 to TRBJ1-1; 8 nucleotides match TRBD1. Germline CDR1 is SQVTM and CDR2 is ANQGSEA. This CDR3 has 15 amino acids. V gave up 4 bases and J gave up 1 base; unmatched junction bases: 8. CDR3 amino acids: CSVATPDRANTEAFF. The CDR3 bases are TGCAGCGTTGCTACACCGGACAGGGCGAACACTGAAGCTTTCTTT.

The chain couples TRBV5-4 to TRBJ2-2; 10 nucleotides align to TRBD1. Germline V lookup: CDR1 SGHNT, CDR2 YYREEE (reference sequence). J was trimmed by 3 bases and V by 4 bases; bases with no gene match: 6. This CDR3 is built from 16 residues. Here the CDR3 reads CASSPGTGDHTGELFF. CDR3 DNA sequence: TGTGCCAGCAGCCCCGGGACAGGGGACCACACCGGGGAGCTGTTTTTT. Supplemented by reference TRBV5-4 and TRBJ2-2, the full variable domain reads ETGVTQSPTHLIKTRGQQVTLRCSSQSGHNTVSWYQQALGQGPQFIFQYYREEENGRGNFPPRFSGLQFPNYSSELNVNALELDDSALYLCASSPGTGDHTGELFFGEGSRLTVL.

The rearrangement links TRBV5-1 to TRBJ2-7; D tentatively fits TRBD1 or TRBD2 (5 bases each). This CDR3 region has 19 residues. The germline gives CDR1 SGHRS, CDR2 YFSETQ. The V end was cut by 4 bases, the J end by 0 bases, with 26 bases between. The CDR3 spells CASSPGVEGLPGFSYEQYF. CDR3 DNA sequence: TGCGCCAGCAGCCCCGGAGTCGAGGGGCTCCCGGGTTTCTCCTACGAGCAGTACTTC.

The chain has TRBV6-4 and TRBJ2-1; the D call may be TRBD1 or TRBD2 (6 bases each). Germline assignment: CDR1 MRHNA and CDR2 SNTAGT. Trimming pared 4 bases from V and 5 bases from J, leaving 12 bases between. CDR3 length equals 14 residues. DNA for the CDR3: TGTGCCAGCAGTGGCGCTAGGGGGGACAATGAGCAGTTCTTC. This gives the protein CASSGARGDNEQFF.

The chain uses TRBV21-1 and TRBJ2-7; the table's D call, TRBD1, was not checked against the DNA. TRBV21-1 is reported as a pseudogene. The CDR3 loop spans 21 amino acids. The CDR3 DNA reads as TGTGCCAGCAGCAAAGGTGCCCTGGGGGGTGGGGGCAGGGGGATGTTACACGAGCAGTACTTC. It specifies CASSKGALGGGGRGMLHEQYF.

The rearrangement joins TRBV2 to TRBJ1-2, with D possibly matching TRBD1 (5 bases). The CDR3 consists of 13 residues. Germline lookup yields CDR1 SNHLY and CDR2 FYNNEI. The V end was cut by 3 bases, the J end by 3 bases, with 8 bases between. This CDR3 is CASSETEDYGYTF. CDR3 sequence (DNA): TGTGCCAGCAGTGAGACAGAAGACTATGGCTACACCTTC.

V and J are TRBV9 and TRBJ1-6; a possible D gene is TRBD1 (5 bases). Germline lookup yields CDR1 SGDLS and CDR2 YYNGEE. This CDR3 contains 17 residues. Trimming left V 0 bases short and J 6 bases short, with 16 bases between. CDR3 in amino acids: CASSVGGSGEFNSPLHF. The DNA for the CDR3 is TGTGCCAGCAGCGTAGGGGGCAGCGGAGAGTTTAATTCACCCCTCCACTTT.

This chain links TRBV7-9 with TRBJ1-2, with 7 positions matching TRBD1. CDR3 size: 15 residues. Germline CDR1 and CDR2: SEHNR and FQNEAQ (reference sequence). V was clipped by 1 base and J by 2 bases; unmatched bases: 4. Here the CDR3 reads CASSLEDRTNYGYTF. In DNA form, the CDR3 reads TGTGCCAGCAGCTTAGAGGACAGGACCAACTATGGCTACACCTTC.

V and J are TRBV5-1 and TRBJ1-2; D not resolved. This CDR3 contains 14 residues. V dropped 4 bases and J dropped 4 bases, with 14 bases sitting between them. The germline V gene has CDR1 SGHRS and CDR2 YFSETQ. The CDR3 DNA reads as TGCGCCAGCAGCGAGGGTGGTAGGGCCTATGGCTACACCTTC. This translates into CASSEGGRAYGYTF.